The rows below give T cell receptor beta chains drawn from one sample of a study of blood T cell repertoires in COVID-19. Produced via immunoSEQ multiplex PCR; TCRdb's table is partial and in-frame only. The data show 350,000 to 400,000 clones, with 89% seen just once and 1.7% held by the top ten. The sample was PBMCs or T cells enriched from blood (not recorded which). The receptors shown here come from a woman aged 25 to 39 who had recovered from COVID-19. Both conserved end residues are part of each CDR3. A D gene is named only where the DNA matches it firmly. Where a row states a size, it is once, few, many or the class of an expanded clone; other rows omit it.

D: NA; V: TRBV5-1; size: NA; J: TRBJ1-3; length: 16; CDR3: CASSLVFRGSGNTIYF; DNA: TGCGCCAGCAGCTTGGTTTTCAGGGGATCTGGAAACACCATATATTTT
D: NA; V: TRBV18; size: NA; J: TRBJ1-1; length: 15; CDR3: CASSPQGPLNTEAFF; DNA: TGTGCCAGCTCACCACAGGGGCCCCTGAACACTGAAGCTTTCTTT
D: NA; V: TRBV7-9; size: NA; J: TRBJ2-3; length: 18; CDR3: CASSYRGGQKERTDTQYF; DNA: TGTGCCAGCAGCTATAGGGGAGGACAAAAGGAGCGCACAGATACGCAGTATTTT
D: TRBD1; V: TRBV5-5; size: NA; J: TRBJ2-7; length: 14; CDR3: CASRPTGSYYEQYF; DNA: TGTGCCAGCAGGCCGACAGGGAGTTACTACGAGCAGTACTTC
D: NA; V: TRBV7-9; size: NA; J: TRBJ2-7; length: 12; CDR3: CASSLSQAEQYF; DNA: TGTGCCAGCAGCTTATCACAGGCCGAGCAGTACTTC
D: NA; V: TRBV19; size: few; J: TRBJ1-4; length: 14; CDR3: CASNRRGSNEKLFF; DNA: TGTGCCAGTAACCGCAGGGGATCGAATGAAAAACTGTTTTTT
D: TRBD1; V: TRBV6-2/TRBV6-3; size: NA; J: TRBJ1-2; length: 17; CDR3: CASSPGGVRQGVHGYTF; DNA: TGTGCCAGCAGTCCCGGGGGTGTCCGACAGGGAGTACATGGCTACACCTTC
D: NA; V: TRBV7-7; size: NA; J: TRBJ2-2; length: 16; CDR3: CASSFGLTLNTGELFF; DNA: TGTGCCAGCAGCTTCGGTCTAACTTTGAACACCGGGGAGCTGTTTTTT
D: TRBD2; V: TRBV5-1; size: NA; J: TRBJ2-5; length: 16; CDR3: CASSLGSGRYQETQYF; DNA: TGCGCCAGCAGCTTGGGTAGCGGGAGGTACCAAGAGACCCAGTACTTC
D: NA; V: TRBV7-9; size: NA; J: TRBJ2-1; length: 16; CDR3: CASSLVAESSYNEQFF; DNA: TGTGCCAGCAGCCTCGTAGCGGAAAGTTCCTACAATGAGCAGTTCTTC
D: TRBD2; V: TRBV9; size: NA; J: TRBJ2-2; length: 17; CDR3: CASSPSWLAGGSGELFF; DNA: TGTGCCAGCAGCCCTTCTTGGCTAGCGGGAGGGTCTGGAGAGCTGTTTTTT